These 19 T cell receptor beta chains were sequenced from one sample in a study of CD8+CD57+ T cells in acquired aplastic anemia. Investigators profiled TCR beta VDJ and CDR3 from genomic DNA template. TCRdb re-derived calls from the reads in MiXCR, one entry per CDR3 protein. The profile shows some 150,000 distinct CDR3 sequences, around half of them singletons. Patients included in sequencing had previously demonstrated CD8+CD57+ cell expansion by flow cytometry. The sequenced sample was sorted CD4+, CD8+, or CD8+CD57+ T cells (not recorded which) from PBMCs. These receptors were obtained from a human donor with aplastic anemia.

This clonotype was seen repeatedly, ten times or more. The chain has TRBV5-6 and TRBJ2-7, with 7 bases identical to TRBD1. Germline CDR1 is SGHDT and CDR2 is YYEEEE. The CDR3 is made up of 14 amino acids. Unmatched junction bases numbered 9, after V lost 3 bases and J lost 6 bases. The CDR3 DNA sequence: TGTGCCAGCAGCTCCGGGACAGCGAACACCGAGCAGTACTTC. Its protein product is CASSSGTANTEQYF.

Remarks on this clonotype: With a much larger clone just one base away, this may be a read error. The CDR3 is CASSYHATSGGPADMQYF. CDR3 DNA: TGTGCCAGCAGCTACCATGCAACTAGCGGGGGTCCCGCAGATATGCAGTATTTT. The V gene is TRBV11-2, the J gene TRBJ2-3; TRBD2 matches 11 bases. The germline V gene encodes CDR1 SGHAT and CDR2 FQNNGV. The CDR3 sequence is 18 residues long.

At least ten counts were recorded for this clonotype. This rearrangement joins TRBV5-1 to TRBJ1-6, with D uncertain. CDR3 length equals 13 residues. Germline-derived CDR1 and CDR2 are SGHRS and YFSETQ. The germline V and J ends were trimmed by 5 bases and 5 bases, with 8 bases remaining between them. The CDR3 bases are TGCGCCAGCAGGCAGGAAAATAATTCACCCCTCCACTTT. Translating gives CASRQENNSPLHF. Looking up the rest from reference TRBV5-1 and TRBJ1-6 gives the full variable domain: KAGVTQTPRYLIKTRGQQVTLSCSPISGHRSVSWYQQTPGQGLQFLFEYFSETQRNKGNFPGRFSGRQFSNSRSEMNVSTLELGDSALYLCASRQENNSPLHFGNGTRLTVT.

This chain joins TRBV2 and TRBJ2-7, with 9 positions matching TRBD1. The CDR3 spans 15 residues. The V gene end was trimmed by 6 bases and the J gene end by 6 bases; junction bases not matched to a gene: 12. In germline, CDR1 is SNHLY, CDR2 FYNNEI. CDR3 bases: TGTGCCAGCAGGATGGGACACCAGACAGGGGGCGAGCAGTACTTC. It specifies CASRMGHQTGGEQYF. Variable domain in full (rest from reference TRBV2 and TRBJ2-7): EPEVTQTPSHQVTQMGQEVILRCVPISNHLYFYWYRQILGQKVEFLVSFYNNEISEKSEIFDDQFSVERPDGSNFTLKIRSTKLEDSAMYFCASRMGHQTGGEQYFGPGTRLTVT.

This chain links TRBV10-3 with TRBJ2-1; the D call may be TRBD1 or TRBD2 (6 bases each). CDR3 length: 18 residues. The germline V gene has CDR1 ENHRY and CDR2 SYGVKD. V was clipped by 10 bases and J by 0 bases, with 25 bases between them. CDR3 nucleotide sequence: TGTGCCAGCAGCCACTCCGGTGGAGGGGGATTCTCCTACAATGAGCAGTTCTTC. Amino acids: CASSHSGGGGFSYNEQFF.

The sample holds a few counts of this clonotype. At one end the junction does not follow the germline gene, possibly because of a read error. The chain combines TRBV7-9 with TRBJ2-5; D is possibly TRBD1 or TRBD2 (5 bases each). Germline CDR1 is SEHNR and CDR2 is FQNEAQ (reference sequence). This CDR3 contains 11 residues. The CDR3: CASNLGETQCF. The CDR3 DNA reads TGTGCCAGCAACTTAGGGGAGACCCAGTGCTTC. The whole variable domain, remainder taken from reference TRBV7-9 and TRBJ2-5, is DTGVSQNPRHKITKRGQNVTFRCDPISEHNRLYWYRQTLGQGPEFLTYFQNEAQLEKSRLLSDRFSAERPKGSFSTLEIQRTEQGDSAMYLCASNLGETQCFGPGTRLLVL.

This clonotype showed up many times. The rearrangement uses TRBV11-2 and TRBJ2-5; no firm D call. The V gene lost 4 bases and the J gene lost 4 bases, with 10 bases spanning the gap. Germline values: CDR1 SGHAT, CDR2 FQNNGV. The CDR3 is made up of 13 amino acids. This CDR3 reads CASSSPGVETQYF. The CDR3 DNA sequence: TGTGCCAGCAGCTCCCCTGGTGTAGAGACCCAGTACTTC.

This sequence joins TRBV7-6 and TRBJ2-5; D tentatively reads TRBD1 or TRBD2 (5 bases each). V shed 5 bases and J shed 5 bases, with 18 bases lying between them. This CDR3 has 15 residues. CDR1 is SGHVS and CDR2 is FNYEAQ in the germline V gene. The CDR3 DNA reads TGTGCCAGCAGCACCAGCGATACTTGGGGGGAGACCCAGTACTTC. This sequence encodes CASSTSDTWGETQYF.

The J gene is TRBJ2-3, the V gene TRBV24-1, with D possibly being TRBD1 (5 bases). Looked up from germline, CDR1 is KGHDR and CDR2 is SFDVKD. This CDR3 contains 16 residues. V dropped 3 bases and J dropped 4 bases, with 16 bases sitting between them. In DNA, the CDR3 is TGTGCCACCAGTGATCTCAAGGGGTCCGTGGCAGATACGCAGTATTTT. Its translation: CATSDLKGSVADTQYF.

Notes on this clonotype: This may arise from a read error, as a much more abundant clone is one base away. The chain joins TRBV6-1 to TRBJ1-6; TRBD1 matches at 11 bases. The CDR3 is 16 residues long. CDR1 and CDR2 (germline): MNHNS, SASEGT. CDR3: CAGSESRTGGFSPLHF. The CDR3 DNA is TGTGCCGGCAGTGAATCCCGGACAGGGGGCTTTTCACCCCTCCACTTT.

This clonotype was seen repeatedly, ten times or more. V and J are TRBV6-1 and TRBJ1-1; 9 bases match TRBD1. The CDR3 runs 14 residues. The V and J ends lost 2 bases and 5 bases, in that order; junction bases with no gene match: 3. Germline V lookup: CDR1 MNHNS, CDR2 SASEGT. CDR3 bases: TGTGCCAGCAGTGAAACGGGACAGGGAACTGAAGCTTTCTTT. Protein product: CASSETGQGTEAFF.

Concerning this clonotype: A read error is possible here, since a much larger clone lies one base away. The chain couples TRBV14 to TRBJ1-1; 7 bases agree with TRBD1. This CDR3 comprises 15 residues. The germline V gene has CDR1 SGHDN and CDR2 FVKESK. For the CDR3, the DNA is TGTGCCAGCAGTTACTCGAGGACAGGTGGGGGTGAGGCTTCCTTT. Amino acids: CASSYSRTGGGEASF.

This clonotype was picked up many times. The chain links TRBV5-1 to TRBJ1-6; TRBD1 matches at 8 bases. Germline V gene lookup returns CDR1 SGHRS and CDR2 YFSETQ. J lost 10 bases, V lost 0 bases, and 6 bases had no gene match. CDR3 length: 15 residues. The CDR3 region is CASSLEGQGVSPLHF. The DNA of the CDR3 is TGCGCCAGCAGCTTGGAAGGACAGGGCGTCTCACCCCTCCACTTT.

CDR3 sequence (DNA): TGTGCCACCAGTGGCTCTAGCACAGATACGCAGTATTTT. It encodes CATSGSSTDTQYF. The J gene is TRBJ2-3, the V gene TRBV24-1; D gene ambiguous. CDR1 and CDR2 (germline): KGHDR, SFDVKD. This CDR3 region has 13 residues. V was shortened by 5 bases and J by 0 bases, with 5 bases between the two germline ends.

This chain links TRBV25-1 with TRBJ1-2; D is perhaps TRBD1 (5 bases). The CDR3 runs to 15 residues. V was pared by 6 bases and J by 2 bases, with 16 bases between. Germline V CDR1 and CDR2: MGHDK, SYGVNS. The CDR3 reads CASRGANRDNYGYTF. CDR3 in DNA: TGTGCCAGCAGGGGTGCGAACCGGGACAACTATGGCTACACCTTC.

This clonotype was seen only a few times. The V call is TRBV2, the J call TRBJ1-2; no definite D call. The CDR3 loop spans 12 amino acids. CDR1 is SNHLY, CDR2 FYNNEI, per germline. Deletions cut 6 bases from V and 8 bases from J, with 13 bases between. The CDR3 nucleotides are TGTGCCAGCAGGAGGGAACAAGGAGGCTACACCTTC. Protein product: CASRREQGGYTF.

This clonotype was observed at least ten times. The gene calls are TRBV7-2 and TRBJ2-7, with TRBD1 matching 8 bases. The CDR3 extends over 13 amino acids. Trimming cost V 5 bases and J 3 bases; bases outside gene matches: 3. Germline CDR1 reads SGHTA; CDR2 reads FQGNSA. CDR3 sequence: CASSTQGGYEQYF. The CDR3 DNA reads as TGTGCCAGCAGCACACAGGGGGGCTACGAGCAGTACTTC.

This clonotype was found a few times. The rearrangement joins TRBV7-2 to TRBJ1-6; 7 bases fit TRBD1. Unmatched junction bases numbered 3, after V lost 5 bases and J lost 8 bases. CDR1 is SGHTA, CDR2 FQGNSA, per germline. CDR3 length equals 13 residues. The CDR3 loop is CASSPGGYSPLHF. CDR3 DNA sequence: TGTGCCAGCAGCCCAGGGGGATATTCACCCCTCCACTTT.

With respect to this clonotype: Likely a read error: the CDR3 ends without its conserved phenylalanine or tryptophan. The J gene is TRBJ2-7, the V gene TRBV4-1; possibly TRBD1 for D (6 bases). The germline CDR1 and CDR2 sequences are MGHRA and YSYEKL. This CDR3 is 14 amino acids long. With 0 bases removed from V and 7 bases from J, the gap between germline ends came to 13 bases. The CDR3 region has the DNA TGCGCCAGCAGCCAAGATGCGAGGGGGAGAGAGCAGTACTCC. This encodes CASSQDARGREQYS.